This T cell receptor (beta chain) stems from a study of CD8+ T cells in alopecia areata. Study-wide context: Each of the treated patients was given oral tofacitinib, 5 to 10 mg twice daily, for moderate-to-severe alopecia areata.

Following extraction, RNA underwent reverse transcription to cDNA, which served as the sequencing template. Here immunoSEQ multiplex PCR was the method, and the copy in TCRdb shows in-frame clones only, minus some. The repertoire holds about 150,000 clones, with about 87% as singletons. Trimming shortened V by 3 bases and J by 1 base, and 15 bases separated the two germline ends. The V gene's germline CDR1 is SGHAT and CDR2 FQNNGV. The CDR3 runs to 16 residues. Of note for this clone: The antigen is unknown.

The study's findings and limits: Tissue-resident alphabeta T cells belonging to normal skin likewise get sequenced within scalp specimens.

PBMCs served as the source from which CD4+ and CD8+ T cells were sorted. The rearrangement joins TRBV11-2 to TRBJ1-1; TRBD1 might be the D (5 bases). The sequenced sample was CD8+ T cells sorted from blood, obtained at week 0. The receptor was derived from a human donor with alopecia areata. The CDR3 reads CASSFGMGQANTEAFF. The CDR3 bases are TGTGCCAGCAGCTTCGGGATGGGGCAGGCGAACACTGAAGCTTTCTTT.